This TCR beta chain derives from a study of blood T cell repertoires in COVID-19. About the research overall: Donors in the United States, Italy and Spain gave samples during acute or convalescent COVID-19.

Authors' processing steps: Reference gene primer amplification in the assay estimated nucleated cell counts. This table comes from immunoSEQ multiplex PCR, and its TCRdb copy is limited to in-frame clones, with some not included. That table is the source of V, J and clone size, and D and trimming were worked out from the DNA. The data hold about 120,000 clones, with 85% to 90% observed a single time. The CDR3 is 13 residues long. Trimming cost V 6 bases and J 4 bases; bases outside gene matches: 5. CDR1 is WSHSY and CDR2 is SAAADI in the germline V gene. Material: peripheral blood. This TCR was recovered from a man in his 70s with active or convalescent COVID-19. The V gene is TRBV10-2, the J gene TRBJ2-5, with 7 bases lining up with TRBD2. CDR3 DNA: TGCGCCAGCAGCCAAGTAGCGGGAGAGACCCAGTACTTC. Amino acids: CASSQVAGETQYF.